This TCR beta chain was captured in a study of Tregs in tolerant kidney transplant recipients. Germline V gene sequence: CDR1 SGDLS, CDR2 YYNGEE. V gave up 5 bases and J gave up 4 bases, with 17 bases separating them. The CDR3 totals 15 residues. Some clones are missing from TCRdb's copy, which holds only in-frame ones; the method was immunoSEQ multiplex PCR. The top ten hold approximately 0.39% of the sample, which has tens of thousands of clones, about 89% seen once. The receptor was isolated from a human donor who received a combined kidney and bone marrow transplant. The chain couples TRBV9 to TRBJ2-3; perhaps TRBD1 as D (5 bases). Specimen: CD4+ T cells from blood, collected before the transplant. The CDR3 DNA is TGTGCCAGCAGTTTTACTCAGGGATTCGCAGATACGCAGTATTTT. Translation: CASSFTQGFADTQYF.